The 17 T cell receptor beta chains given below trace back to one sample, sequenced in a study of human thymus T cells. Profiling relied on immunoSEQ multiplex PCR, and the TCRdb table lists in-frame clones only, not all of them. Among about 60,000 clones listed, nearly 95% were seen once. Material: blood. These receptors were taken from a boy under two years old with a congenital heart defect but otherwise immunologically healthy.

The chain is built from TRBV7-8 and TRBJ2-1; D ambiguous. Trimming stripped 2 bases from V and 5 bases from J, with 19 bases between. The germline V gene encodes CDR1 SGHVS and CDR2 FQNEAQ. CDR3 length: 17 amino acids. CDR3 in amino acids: CASSLYPRPRYNNEQFF. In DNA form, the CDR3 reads TGTGCCAGCAGCTTATATCCCAGGCCTAGGTACAACAATGAGCAGTTCTTC. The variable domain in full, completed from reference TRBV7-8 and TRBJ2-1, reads GAGVSQSPRYKVAKRGQDVALRCDPISGHVSLFWYQQALGQGPEFLTYFQNEAQLDKSGLPSDRFFAERPEGSVSTLKIQRTQQEDSAVYLCASSLYPRPRYNNEQFFGPGTRLTVL.

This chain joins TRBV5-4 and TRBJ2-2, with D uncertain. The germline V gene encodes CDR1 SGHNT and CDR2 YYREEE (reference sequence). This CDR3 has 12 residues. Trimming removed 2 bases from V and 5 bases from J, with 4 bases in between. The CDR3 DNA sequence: TGTGCCAGCAGCTTTGGTACCGGGGAGCTGTTTTTT. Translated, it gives CASSFGTGELFF.

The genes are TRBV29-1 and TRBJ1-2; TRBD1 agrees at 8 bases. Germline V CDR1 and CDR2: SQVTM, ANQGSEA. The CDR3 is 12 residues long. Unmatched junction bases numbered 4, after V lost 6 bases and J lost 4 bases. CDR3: CSVRDRSYGYTF. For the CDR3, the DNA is TGCAGCGTCCGGGACAGGTCCTATGGCTACACCTTC.

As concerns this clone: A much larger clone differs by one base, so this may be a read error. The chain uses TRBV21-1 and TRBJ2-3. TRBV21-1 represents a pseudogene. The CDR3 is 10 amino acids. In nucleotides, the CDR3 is TGTGCCAGCAGCAAAGATACGCAGTATTTT. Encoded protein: CASSKDTQYF.

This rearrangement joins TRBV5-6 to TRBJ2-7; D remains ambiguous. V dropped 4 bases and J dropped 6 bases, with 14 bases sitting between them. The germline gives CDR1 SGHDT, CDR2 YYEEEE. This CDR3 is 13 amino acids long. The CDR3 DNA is TGTGCCAGCAGCCCGGGCTCCTATAGCGAGCAGTACTTC. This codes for CASSPGSYSEQYF.

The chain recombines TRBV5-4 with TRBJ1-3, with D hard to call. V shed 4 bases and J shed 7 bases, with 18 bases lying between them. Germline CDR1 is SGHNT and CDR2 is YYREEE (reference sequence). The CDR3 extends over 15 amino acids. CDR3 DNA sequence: TGTGCCAGCAGCCCAGGAGGCGGGGTTGGGAACACCATATATTTT. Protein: CASSPGGGVGNTIYF. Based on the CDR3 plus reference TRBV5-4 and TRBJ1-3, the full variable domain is ETGVTQSPTHLIKTRGQQVTLRCSSQSGHNTVSWYQQALGQGPQFIFQYYREEENGRGNFPPRFSGLQFPNYSSELNVNALELDDSALYLCASSPGGGVGNTIYFGEGSWLTVV.

The CDR3 loop reads CASSRTSGGTKETQYF. The CDR3, as DNA: TGTGCCAGCAGTAGGACTAGCGGGGGTACCAAAGAGACCCAGTACTTC. This chain uses TRBV2 with TRBJ2-5, with TRBD2 matching 13 bases. Germline assignment: CDR1 SNHLY and CDR2 FYNNEI. The CDR3 has 16 residues. V was clipped by 5 bases and J by 3 bases; unmatched bases: 6.

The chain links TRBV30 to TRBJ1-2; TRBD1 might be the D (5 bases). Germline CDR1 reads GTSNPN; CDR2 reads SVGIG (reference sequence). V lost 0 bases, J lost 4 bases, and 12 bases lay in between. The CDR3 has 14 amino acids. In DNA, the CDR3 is TGTGCCTGGAGTGTACATGAGGGACTCTATGGCTACACCTTC. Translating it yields CAWSVHEGLYGYTF.

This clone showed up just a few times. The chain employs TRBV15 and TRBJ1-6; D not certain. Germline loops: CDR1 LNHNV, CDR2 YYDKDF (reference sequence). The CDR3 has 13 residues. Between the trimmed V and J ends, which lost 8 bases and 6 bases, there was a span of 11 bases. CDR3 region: CATAQTVNSPLHF. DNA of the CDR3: TGTGCCACCGCTCAAACAGTTAATTCACCCCTCCACTTT.

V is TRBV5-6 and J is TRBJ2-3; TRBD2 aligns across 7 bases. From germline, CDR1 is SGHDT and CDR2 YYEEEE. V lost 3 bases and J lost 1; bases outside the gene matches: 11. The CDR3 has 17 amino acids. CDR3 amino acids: CASSSDGGVTGTDTQYF. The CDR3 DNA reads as TGTGCCAGCAGCTCCGATGGGGGGGTTACTGGCACAGATACGCAGTATTTT.

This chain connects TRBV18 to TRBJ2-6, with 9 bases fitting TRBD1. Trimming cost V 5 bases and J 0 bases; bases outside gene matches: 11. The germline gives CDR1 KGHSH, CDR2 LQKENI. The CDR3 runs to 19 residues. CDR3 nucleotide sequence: TGTGCCAGCTCAGGACAGGGGAGAGGTTGGGCCTCTGGGGCCAACGTCCTGACTTTC. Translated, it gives CASSGQGRGWASGANVLTF.

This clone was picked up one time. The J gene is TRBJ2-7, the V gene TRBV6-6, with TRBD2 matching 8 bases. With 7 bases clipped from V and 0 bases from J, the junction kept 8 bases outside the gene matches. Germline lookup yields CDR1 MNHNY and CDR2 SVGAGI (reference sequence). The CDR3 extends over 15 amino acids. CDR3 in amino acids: CASIPSGTSSYEQYF. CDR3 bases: TGTGCCAGCATCCCCTCTGGGACTAGCTCCTACGAGCAGTACTTC.

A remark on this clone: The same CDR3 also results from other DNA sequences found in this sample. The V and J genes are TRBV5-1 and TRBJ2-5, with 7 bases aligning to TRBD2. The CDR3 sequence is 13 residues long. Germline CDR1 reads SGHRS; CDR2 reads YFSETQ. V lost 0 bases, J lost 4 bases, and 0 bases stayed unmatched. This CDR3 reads CASSLGLAETQYF. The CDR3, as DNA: TGCGCCAGCAGCTTGGGACTAGCAGAGACCCAGTACTTC.

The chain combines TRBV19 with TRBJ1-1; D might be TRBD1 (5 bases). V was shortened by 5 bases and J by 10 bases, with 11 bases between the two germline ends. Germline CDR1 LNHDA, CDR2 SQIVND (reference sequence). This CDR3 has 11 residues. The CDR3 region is CASSSTGVAFF. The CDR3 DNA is TGTGCCAGTAGTTCTACGGGGGTAGCTTTCTTT.

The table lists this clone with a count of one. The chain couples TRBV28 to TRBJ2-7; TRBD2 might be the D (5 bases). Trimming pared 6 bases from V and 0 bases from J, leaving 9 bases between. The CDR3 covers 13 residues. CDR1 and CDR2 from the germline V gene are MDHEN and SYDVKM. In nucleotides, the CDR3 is TGTGCCAGCAGCCCGGGATCCTCCTACGAGCAGTACTTC. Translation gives CASSPGSSYEQYF. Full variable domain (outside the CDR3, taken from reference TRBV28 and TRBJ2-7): DVKVTQSSRYLVKRTGEKVFLECVQDMDHENMFWYRQDPGLGLRLIYFSYDVKMKEKGDIPEGYSVSREKKERFSLILESASTNQTSMYLCASSPGSSYEQYFGPGTRLTVT.

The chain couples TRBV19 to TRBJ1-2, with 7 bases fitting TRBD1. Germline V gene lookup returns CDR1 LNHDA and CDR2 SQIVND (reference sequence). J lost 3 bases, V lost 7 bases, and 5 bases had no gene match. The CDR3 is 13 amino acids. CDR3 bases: TGTGCCAGTACCCCCGGGACAGACTATGGCTACACCTTC. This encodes CASTPGTDYGYTF. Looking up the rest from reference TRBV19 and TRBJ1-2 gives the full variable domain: DGGITQSPKYLFRKEGQNVTLSCEQNLNHDAMYWYRQDPGQGLRLIYYSQIVNDFQKGDIAEGYSVSREKKESFPLTVTSAQKNPTAFYLCASTPGTDYGYTFGSGTRLTVV.

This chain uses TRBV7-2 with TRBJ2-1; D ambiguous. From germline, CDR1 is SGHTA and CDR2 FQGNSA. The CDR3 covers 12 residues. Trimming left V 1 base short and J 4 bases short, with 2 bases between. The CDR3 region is CASSLGYNEQFF. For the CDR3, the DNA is TGTGCCAGCAGCTTAGGTTACAATGAGCAGTTCTTC.